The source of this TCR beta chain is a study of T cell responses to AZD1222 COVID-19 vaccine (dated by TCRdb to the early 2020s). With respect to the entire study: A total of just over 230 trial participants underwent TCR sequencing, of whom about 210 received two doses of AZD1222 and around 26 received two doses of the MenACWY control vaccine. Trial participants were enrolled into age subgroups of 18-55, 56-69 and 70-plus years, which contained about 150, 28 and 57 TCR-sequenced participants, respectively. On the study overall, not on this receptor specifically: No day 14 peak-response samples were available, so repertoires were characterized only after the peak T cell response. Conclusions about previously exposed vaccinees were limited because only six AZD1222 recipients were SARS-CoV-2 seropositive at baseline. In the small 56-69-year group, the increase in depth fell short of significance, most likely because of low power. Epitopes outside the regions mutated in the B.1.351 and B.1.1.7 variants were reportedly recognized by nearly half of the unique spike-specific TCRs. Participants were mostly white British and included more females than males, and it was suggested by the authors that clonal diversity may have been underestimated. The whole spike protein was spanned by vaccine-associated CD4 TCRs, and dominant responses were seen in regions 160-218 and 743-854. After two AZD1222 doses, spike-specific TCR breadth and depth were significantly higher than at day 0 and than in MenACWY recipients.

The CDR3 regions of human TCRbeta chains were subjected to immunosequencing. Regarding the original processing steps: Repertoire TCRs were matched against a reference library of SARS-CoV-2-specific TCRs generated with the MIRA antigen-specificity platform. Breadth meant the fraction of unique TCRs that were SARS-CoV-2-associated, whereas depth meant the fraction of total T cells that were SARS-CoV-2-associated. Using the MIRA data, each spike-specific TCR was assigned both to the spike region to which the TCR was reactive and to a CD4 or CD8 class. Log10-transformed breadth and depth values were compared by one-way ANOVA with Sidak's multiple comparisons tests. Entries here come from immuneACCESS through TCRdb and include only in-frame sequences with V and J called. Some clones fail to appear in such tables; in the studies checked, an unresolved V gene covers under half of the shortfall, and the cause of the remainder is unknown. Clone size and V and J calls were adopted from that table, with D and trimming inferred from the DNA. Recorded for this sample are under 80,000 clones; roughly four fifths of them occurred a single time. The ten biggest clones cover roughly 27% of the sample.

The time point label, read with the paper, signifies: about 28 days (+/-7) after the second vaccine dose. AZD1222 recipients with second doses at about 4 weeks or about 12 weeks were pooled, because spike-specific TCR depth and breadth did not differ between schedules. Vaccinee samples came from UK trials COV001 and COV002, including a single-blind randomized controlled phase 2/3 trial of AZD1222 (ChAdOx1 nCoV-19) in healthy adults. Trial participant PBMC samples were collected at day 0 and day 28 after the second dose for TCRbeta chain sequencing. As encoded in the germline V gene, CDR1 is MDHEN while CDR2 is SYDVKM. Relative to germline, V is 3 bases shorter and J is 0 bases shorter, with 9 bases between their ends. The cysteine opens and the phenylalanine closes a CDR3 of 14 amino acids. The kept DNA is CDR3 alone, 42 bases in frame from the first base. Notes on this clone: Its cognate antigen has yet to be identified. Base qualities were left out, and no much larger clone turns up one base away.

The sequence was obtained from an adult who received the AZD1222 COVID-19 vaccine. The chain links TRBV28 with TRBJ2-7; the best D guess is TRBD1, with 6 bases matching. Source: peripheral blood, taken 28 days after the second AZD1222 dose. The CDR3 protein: CASSFEGDSYEQYF. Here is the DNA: TGTGCCAGCAGTTTTGAGGGGGACTCCTACGAGCAGTACTTC.